Below, one T cell receptor beta chain is given with its context. Its matching antigen is unknown. V lost 3 bases to trimming and J lost 5 bases; unmatched junction nucleotides: 1. Germline lookup yields CDR1 MNHNS and CDR2 SASEGT. The CDR3 covers 13 residues. The sample comes from a study of T-cell memory formation after mild COVID-19. cDNA libraries for TCR alpha and TCR beta, carrying sample barcodes and UMIs, came from 5'RACE with constant-segment primers. TCRdb fed the 5' RACE reads into MiXCR, producing one record per CDR3 protein. This sample carries around 150,000 distinct CDR3 sequences, about 28% of them seen once, and the ten largest clones take around 12%. The study, taken as a whole, reports: Detection of some responders pre-infection suggested pre-existing cross-reactive memory T cells participated.

The TCR originated in an adult woman who had mild COVID-19 (a few samples of this study predate the infection). Cell type and time point are not known. The sequenced sample was PBMCs or a T cell subset sorted from them (not recorded which). The rearrangement joins TRBV6-1 to TRBJ2-1; 7 nucleotides align to TRBD1. The CDR3 spells CASSETGNNEQFF. The CDR3 DNA follows: TGTGCCAGCAGTGAGACAGGGAACAATGAGCAGTTCTTC.